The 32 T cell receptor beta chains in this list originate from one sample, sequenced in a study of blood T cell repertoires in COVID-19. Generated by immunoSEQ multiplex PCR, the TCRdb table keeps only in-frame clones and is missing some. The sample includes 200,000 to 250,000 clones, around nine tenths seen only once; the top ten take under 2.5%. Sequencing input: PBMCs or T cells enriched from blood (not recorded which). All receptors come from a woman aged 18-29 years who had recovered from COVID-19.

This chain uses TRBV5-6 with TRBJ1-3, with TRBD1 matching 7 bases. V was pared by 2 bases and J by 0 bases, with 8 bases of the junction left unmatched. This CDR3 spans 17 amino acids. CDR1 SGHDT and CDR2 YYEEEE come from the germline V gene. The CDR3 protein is CASSFSGTATSGNTIYF. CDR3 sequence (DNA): TGTGCCAGCAGCTTCTCTGGGACAGCCACCTCTGGAAACACCATATATTTT. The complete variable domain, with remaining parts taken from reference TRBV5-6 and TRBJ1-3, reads DAGVTQSPTHLIKTRGQQVTLRCSPKSGHDTVSWYQQALGQGPQFIFQYYEEEERQRGNFPDRFSGHQFPNYSSELNVNALLLGDSALYLCASSFSGTATSGNTIYFGEGSWLTVV.

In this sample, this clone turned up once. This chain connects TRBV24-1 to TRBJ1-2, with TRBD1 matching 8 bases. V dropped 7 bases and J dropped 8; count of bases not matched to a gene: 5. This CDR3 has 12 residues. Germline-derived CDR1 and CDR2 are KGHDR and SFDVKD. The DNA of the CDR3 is TGTGCCACCAGGGACAGGGTGGACGGCTACACCTTC. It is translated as CATRDRVDGYTF.

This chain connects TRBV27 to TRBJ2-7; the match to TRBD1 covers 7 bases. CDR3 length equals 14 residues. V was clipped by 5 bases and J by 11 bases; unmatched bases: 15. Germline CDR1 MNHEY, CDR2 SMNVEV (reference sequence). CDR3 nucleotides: TGTGCCAGCAGTGGAAACAGGGGTCTAGAGGTGGAGTACTTC. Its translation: CASSGNRGLEVEYF.

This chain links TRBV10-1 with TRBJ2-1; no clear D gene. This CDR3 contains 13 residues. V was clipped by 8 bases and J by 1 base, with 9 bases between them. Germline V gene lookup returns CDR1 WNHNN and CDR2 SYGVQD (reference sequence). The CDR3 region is CASSGYSYNEQFF. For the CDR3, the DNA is TGCGCCAGCTCCGGGTATTCCTACAATGAGCAGTTCTTC.

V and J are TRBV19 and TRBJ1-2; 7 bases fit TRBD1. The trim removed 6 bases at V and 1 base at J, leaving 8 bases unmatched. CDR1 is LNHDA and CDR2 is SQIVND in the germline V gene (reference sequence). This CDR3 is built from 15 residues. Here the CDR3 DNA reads TGTGCCAGTAGGCCAGGGGGGCGCCTTAACTATGGCTACACCTTC. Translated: CASRPGGRLNYGYTF.

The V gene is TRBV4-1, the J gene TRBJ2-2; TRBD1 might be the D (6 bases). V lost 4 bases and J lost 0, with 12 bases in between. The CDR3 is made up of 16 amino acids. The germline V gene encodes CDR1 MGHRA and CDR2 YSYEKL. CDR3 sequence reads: CASSPLGTSNTGELFF. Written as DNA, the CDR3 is TGCGCCAGCAGCCCCCTAGGGACATCGAACACCGGGGAGCTGTTTTTT.

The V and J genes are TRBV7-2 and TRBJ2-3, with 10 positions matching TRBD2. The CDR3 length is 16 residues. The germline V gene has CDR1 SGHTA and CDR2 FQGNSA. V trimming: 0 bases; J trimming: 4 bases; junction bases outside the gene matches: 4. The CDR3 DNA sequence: TGTGCCAGCAGCTTAGCCGCTAGCGGGAGCCCAGATACGCAGTATTTT. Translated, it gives CASSLAASGSPDTQYF.

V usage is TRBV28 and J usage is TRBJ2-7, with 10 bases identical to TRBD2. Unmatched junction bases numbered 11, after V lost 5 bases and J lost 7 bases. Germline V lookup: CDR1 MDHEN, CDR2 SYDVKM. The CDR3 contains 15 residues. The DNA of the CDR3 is TGTGCCAGCAGTGGGAGGGAACTAGCGGGACAGGAGCAGTACTTC. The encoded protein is CASSGRELAGQEQYF.

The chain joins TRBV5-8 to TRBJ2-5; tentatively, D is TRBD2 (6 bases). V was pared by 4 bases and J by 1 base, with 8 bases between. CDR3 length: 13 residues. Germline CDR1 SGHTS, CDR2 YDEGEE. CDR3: CASSKTSQETQYF. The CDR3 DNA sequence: TGTGCCAGCAGCAAGACTAGCCAAGAGACCCAGTACTTC.

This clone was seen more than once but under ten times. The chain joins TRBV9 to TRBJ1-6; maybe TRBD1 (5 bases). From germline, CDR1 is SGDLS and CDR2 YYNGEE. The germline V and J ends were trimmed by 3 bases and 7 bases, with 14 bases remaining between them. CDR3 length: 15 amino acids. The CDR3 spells CASSAQDTTNSPLHF. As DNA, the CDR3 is TGTGCCAGCAGCGCCCAGGACACAACCAATTCACCCCTCCACTTT. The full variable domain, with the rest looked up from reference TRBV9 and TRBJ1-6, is DSGVTQTPKHLITATGQRVTLRCSPRSGDLSVYWYQQSLDQGLQFLIQYYNGEERAKGNILERFSAQQFPDLHSELNLSSLELGDSALYFCASSAQDTTNSPLHFGNGTRLTVT.

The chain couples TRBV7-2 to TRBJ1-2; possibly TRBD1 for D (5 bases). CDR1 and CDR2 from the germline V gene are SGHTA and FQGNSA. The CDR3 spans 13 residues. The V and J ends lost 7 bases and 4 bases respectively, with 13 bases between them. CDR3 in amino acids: CASTRSGFYGYTF. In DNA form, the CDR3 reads TGTGCCAGCACCCGTTCAGGGTTCTATGGCTACACCTTC.

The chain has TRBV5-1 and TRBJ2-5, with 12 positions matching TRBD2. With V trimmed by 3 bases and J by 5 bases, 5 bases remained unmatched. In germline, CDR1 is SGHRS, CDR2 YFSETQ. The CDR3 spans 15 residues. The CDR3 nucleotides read TGCGCCAGCAGCTCTAGCGGGAGGGCCGGGGAGACCCAGTACTTC. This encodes CASSSSGRAGETQYF.

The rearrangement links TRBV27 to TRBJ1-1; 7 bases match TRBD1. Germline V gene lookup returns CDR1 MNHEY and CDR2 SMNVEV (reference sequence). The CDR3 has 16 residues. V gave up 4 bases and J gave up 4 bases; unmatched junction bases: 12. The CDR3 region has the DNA TGTGCCAGCAGTTCCCCAGCAGGGGGGTTAGTCACTGAAGCTTTCTTT. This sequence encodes CASSSPAGGLVTEAFF.

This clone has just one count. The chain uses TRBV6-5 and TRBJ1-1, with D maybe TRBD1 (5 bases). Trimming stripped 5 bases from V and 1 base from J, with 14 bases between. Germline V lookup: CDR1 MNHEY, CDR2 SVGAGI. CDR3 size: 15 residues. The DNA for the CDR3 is TGTGCCAGCAGTCCCCTAGGGGAGGCGAACACTGAAGCTTTCTTT. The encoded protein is CASSPLGEANTEAFF.

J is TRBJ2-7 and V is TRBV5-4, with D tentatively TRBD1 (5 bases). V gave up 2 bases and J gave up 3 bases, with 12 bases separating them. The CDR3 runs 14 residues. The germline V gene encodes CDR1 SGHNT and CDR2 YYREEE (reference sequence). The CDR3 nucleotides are TGTGCCAGCAGCTTAGGGGCCAACGACTACGAGCAGTACTTC. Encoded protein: CASSLGANDYEQYF.

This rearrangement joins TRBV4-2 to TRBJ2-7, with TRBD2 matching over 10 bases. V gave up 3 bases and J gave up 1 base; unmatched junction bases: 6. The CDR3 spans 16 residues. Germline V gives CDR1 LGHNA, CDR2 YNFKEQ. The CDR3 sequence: CASSHRTSGESYEQYF. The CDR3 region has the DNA TGTGCCAGCAGCCACCGAACTAGCGGGGAGTCCTACGAGCAGTACTTC.

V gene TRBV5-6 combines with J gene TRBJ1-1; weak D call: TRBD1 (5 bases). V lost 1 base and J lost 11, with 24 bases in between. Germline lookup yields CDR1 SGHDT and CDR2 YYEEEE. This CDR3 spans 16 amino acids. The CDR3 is CASSLISADAGTRAFF. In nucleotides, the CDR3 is TGTGCCAGCAGCTTGATCTCTGCGGATGCAGGGACTCGGGCTTTCTTT.

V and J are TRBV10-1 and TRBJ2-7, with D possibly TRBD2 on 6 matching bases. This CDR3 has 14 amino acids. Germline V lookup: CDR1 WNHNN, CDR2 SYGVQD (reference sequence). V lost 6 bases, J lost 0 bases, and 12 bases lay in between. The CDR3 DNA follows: TGCGCCAGCAGCGCGGGACGGGCCTCCTACGAGCAGTACTTC. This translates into CASSAGRASYEQYF.

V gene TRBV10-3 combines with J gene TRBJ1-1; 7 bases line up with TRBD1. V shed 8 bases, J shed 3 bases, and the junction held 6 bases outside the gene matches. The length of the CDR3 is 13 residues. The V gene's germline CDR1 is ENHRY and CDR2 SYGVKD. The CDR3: CAIQQGMDTEAFF. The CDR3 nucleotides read TGTGCCATCCAACAGGGGATGGACACTGAAGCTTTCTTT.

Here the CDR3 reads CASSQGLAATQGFYEQYF. The CDR3 DNA sequence: TGTGCCAGCAGCCAGGGACTAGCCGCGACCCAGGGGTTTTACGAGCAGTACTTC. The chain links TRBV4-2 to TRBJ2-7; 9 positions agree with TRBD2. The V segment lost 3 bases and the J segment 4 bases; nucleotides outside the gene matches: 16. CDR3 length: 18 residues. The germline gives CDR1 LGHNA, CDR2 YNFKEQ.

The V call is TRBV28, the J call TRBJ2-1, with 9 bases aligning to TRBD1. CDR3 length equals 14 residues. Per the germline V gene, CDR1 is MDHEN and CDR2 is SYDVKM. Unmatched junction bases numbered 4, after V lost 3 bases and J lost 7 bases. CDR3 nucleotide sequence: TGTGCCAGCAGTTTTGCGGACAGGGGTAATGAGCAGTTCTTC. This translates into CASSFADRGNEQFF. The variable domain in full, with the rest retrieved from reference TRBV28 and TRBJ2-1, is DVKVTQSSRYLVKRTGEKVFLECVQDMDHENMFWYRQDPGLGLRLIYFSYDVKMKEKGDIPEGYSVSREKKERFSLILESASTNQTSMYLCASSFADRGNEQFFGPGTRLTVL.

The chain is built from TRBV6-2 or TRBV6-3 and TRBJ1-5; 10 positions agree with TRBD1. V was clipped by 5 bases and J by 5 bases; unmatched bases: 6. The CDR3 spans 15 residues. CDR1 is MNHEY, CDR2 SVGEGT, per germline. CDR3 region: CASSRTDRGHQPQHF. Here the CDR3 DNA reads TGTGCCAGCAGTCGAACTGACAGGGGGCATCAGCCCCAGCATTTT.

The CDR3 sequence: CASSRTTGRSDTEAFF. The CDR3 DNA reads as TGTGCCAGCAGCCGAACGACTGGGAGATCTGACACTGAAGCTTTCTTT. The chain links TRBV7-8 to TRBJ1-1, with D unclear. The germline V gene has CDR1 SGHVS and CDR2 FQNEAQ. This CDR3 comprises 16 residues. Trimming took 5 bases from V and 3 from J, leaving 19 bases between them.

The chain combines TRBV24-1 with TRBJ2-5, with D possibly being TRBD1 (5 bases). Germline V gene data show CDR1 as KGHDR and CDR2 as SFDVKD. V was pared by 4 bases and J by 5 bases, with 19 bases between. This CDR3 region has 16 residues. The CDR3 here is CATSDSTDTPRETQYF. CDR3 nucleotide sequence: TGTGCCACCAGTGACTCTACGGACACCCCAAGGGAGACCCAGTACTTC.

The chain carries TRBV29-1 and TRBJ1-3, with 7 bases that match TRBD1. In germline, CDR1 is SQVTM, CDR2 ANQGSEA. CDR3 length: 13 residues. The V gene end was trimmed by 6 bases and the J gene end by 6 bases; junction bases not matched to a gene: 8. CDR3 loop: CSVAPGGSNTIYF. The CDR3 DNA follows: TGCAGCGTGGCTCCAGGGGGATCAAACACCATATATTTT.

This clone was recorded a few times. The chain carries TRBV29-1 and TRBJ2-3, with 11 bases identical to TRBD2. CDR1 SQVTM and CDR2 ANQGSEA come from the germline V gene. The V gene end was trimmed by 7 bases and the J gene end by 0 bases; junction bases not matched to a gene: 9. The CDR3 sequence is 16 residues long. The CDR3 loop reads CSASGRTSGSTDTQYF. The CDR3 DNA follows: TGCAGCGCCTCAGGTCGGACTAGCGGGAGCACAGATACGCAGTATTTT.

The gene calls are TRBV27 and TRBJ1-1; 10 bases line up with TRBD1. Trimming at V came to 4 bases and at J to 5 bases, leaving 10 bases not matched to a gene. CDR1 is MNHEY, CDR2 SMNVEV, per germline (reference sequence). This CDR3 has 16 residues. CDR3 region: CASSSDRTGGRTEAFF. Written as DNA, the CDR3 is TGTGCCAGCAGTTCGGACCGGACAGGGGGGAGGACTGAAGCTTTCTTT.

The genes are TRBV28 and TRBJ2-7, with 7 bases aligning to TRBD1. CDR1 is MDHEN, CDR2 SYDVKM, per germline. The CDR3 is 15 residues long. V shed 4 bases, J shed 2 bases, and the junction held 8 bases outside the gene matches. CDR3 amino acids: CASSSASGTAYEQYF. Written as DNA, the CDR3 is TGTGCCAGCAGTTCAGCCTCCGGGACAGCCTACGAGCAGTACTTC.

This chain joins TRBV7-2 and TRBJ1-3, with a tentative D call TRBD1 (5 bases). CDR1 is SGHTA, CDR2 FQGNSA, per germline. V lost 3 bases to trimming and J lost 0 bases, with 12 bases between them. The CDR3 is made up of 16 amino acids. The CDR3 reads CASSFGGTASGNTIYF. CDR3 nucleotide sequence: TGTGCCAGCAGCTTTGGCGGGACTGCCTCTGGAAACACCATATATTTT.

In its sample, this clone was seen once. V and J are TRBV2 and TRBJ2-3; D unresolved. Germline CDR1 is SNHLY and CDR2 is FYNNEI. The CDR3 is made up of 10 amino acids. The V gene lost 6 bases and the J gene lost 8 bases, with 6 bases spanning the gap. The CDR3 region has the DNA TGTGCCAGCAGCGAGCTTACGCAGTATTTT. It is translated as CASSELTQYF.

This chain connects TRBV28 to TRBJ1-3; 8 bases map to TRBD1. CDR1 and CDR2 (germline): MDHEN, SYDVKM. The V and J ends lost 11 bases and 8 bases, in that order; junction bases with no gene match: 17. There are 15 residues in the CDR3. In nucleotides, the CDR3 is TGTGCCGTACATAGACAGGGGACGAACCGCGACACCATATATTTT. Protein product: CAVHRQGTNRDTIYF.

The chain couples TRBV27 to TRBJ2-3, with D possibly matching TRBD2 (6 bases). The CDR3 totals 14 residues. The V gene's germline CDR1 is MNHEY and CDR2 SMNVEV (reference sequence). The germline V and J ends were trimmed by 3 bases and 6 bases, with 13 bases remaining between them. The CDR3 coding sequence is TGTGCCAGCAGTTTCTTGGGGGGACGGGATACGCAGTATTTT. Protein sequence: CASSFLGGRDTQYF.